A selection of T cell receptor beta chains follows, all from one sample in a study of long-term antiretroviral therapy in people with HIV. This table comes from immunoSEQ multiplex PCR, and its TCRdb copy is limited to in-frame clones, with some not included. Seen here are under 30,000 clones, over 75% observed once, and the top ten hold 5.5%. This sample comprised unsorted PBMCs, obtained 1.1 years before starting antiretroviral therapy. These receptors were taken from a woman aged 30 to 39 with HIV. Each CDR3 is given without its conserved first and last residue. Fields, in order: CDR3 protein, V gene, J gene.

cdr3_aa: ASSLSPGGGRTDTQY
v_call: TRBV11-2
j_call: TRBJ2-3

cdr3_aa: ASSIGSSTYNEQF
v_call: TRBV19
j_call: TRBJ2-1

cdr3_aa: ASSLGQVNEKLF
v_call: TRBV7-2
j_call: TRBJ1-4

cdr3_aa: ASSPLPGGPDTQY
v_call: TRBV4-2
j_call: TRBJ2-3

cdr3_aa: ASSQNLGDRSNQPQH
v_call: TRBV4-2
j_call: TRBJ1-5

cdr3_aa: ASSSRADPLHYGYT
v_call: TRBV19
j_call: TRBJ1-2

cdr3_aa: ASSLVNQPQH
v_call: TRBV7-2
j_call: TRBJ1-5

cdr3_aa: ATAPRAGMNTEAF
v_call: TRBV10-3
j_call: TRBJ1-1

cdr3_aa: ASSRQGNYGYT
v_call: TRBV6-1
j_call: TRBJ1-2

cdr3_aa: ASSLARRSNSPLH
v_call: TRBV11-2
j_call: TRBJ1-6

cdr3_aa: ASSLGGRGNYGYT
v_call: TRBV5-6
j_call: TRBJ1-2

cdr3_aa: ASSLMTGETGYT
v_call: TRBV5-1
j_call: TRBJ1-2

cdr3_aa: ASSLGQGSQQAEAF
v_call: TRBV5-4
j_call: TRBJ1-1

cdr3_aa: ASSLGGHLQETQY
v_call: TRBV5-8
j_call: TRBJ2-5

cdr3_aa: AIRGQGGGSYNEQF
v_call: TRBV10-3
j_call: TRBJ2-1

cdr3_aa: ASSLTGIGPQH
v_call: TRBV27
j_call: TRBJ1-5

cdr3_aa: ASSESAGGGSPLH
v_call: TRBV6-1
j_call: TRBJ1-6

cdr3_aa: ASSQDLRGSTDTQY
v_call: TRBV4-1
j_call: TRBJ2-3

cdr3_aa: ASSLGLAGGTDTQY
v_call: TRBV5-6
j_call: TRBJ2-3

cdr3_aa: ASSREQGAAETQY
v_call: TRBV5-1
j_call: TRBJ2-5

cdr3_aa: ASSGRGPEAF
v_call: TRBV5-6
j_call: TRBJ1-1

cdr3_aa: ASSVESYRATNEKLF
v_call: TRBV9
j_call: TRBJ1-4

cdr3_aa: ASSLVSGPENYGYT
v_call: TRBV5-1
j_call: TRBJ1-2

cdr3_aa: ASSPSLMNTEAF
v_call: TRBV18
j_call: TRBJ1-1

cdr3_aa: ASKPRQGGSYNSPLH
v_call: TRBV5-5
j_call: TRBJ1-6

cdr3_aa: ASSQRDGGLQYTQY
v_call: TRBV5-4
j_call: TRBJ2-3

cdr3_aa: ASSPPSTNTGELF
v_call: TRBV18
j_call: TRBJ2-2

cdr3_aa: ASSFGANEQF
v_call: TRBV7-9
j_call: TRBJ2-1

cdr3_aa: ASRERQGWTGELF
v_call: TRBV19
j_call: TRBJ2-2

cdr3_aa: ASSVDSHTGELF
v_call: TRBV7-9
j_call: TRBJ2-2

cdr3_aa: ASSPLIGTGGTDTQY
v_call: TRBV18
j_call: TRBJ2-3

cdr3_aa: ASSEAYEQY
v_call: TRBV2
j_call: TRBJ2-7

cdr3_aa: ASSFSPGMDTEAF
v_call: TRBV5-1
j_call: TRBJ1-1

cdr3_aa: ASSRRTGGNSGANVLT
v_call: TRBV19
j_call: TRBJ2-6

cdr3_aa: AWNRRGSTDTQY
v_call: TRBV30
j_call: TRBJ2-3

cdr3_aa: ASSVESYNEQF
v_call: TRBV5-4
j_call: TRBJ2-1

cdr3_aa: ASGSPQGEAISNQPQH
v_call: TRBV12-5
j_call: TRBJ1-5

cdr3_aa: ASSLARGPASEAF
v_call: TRBV7-2
j_call: TRBJ1-1